This entry describes one T cell receptor (beta chain). What it recognizes is unknown. Russia was home to the donors, healthy Caucasian individuals aged about 6 to 90. PBMCs, at least 7 million per sample, were isolated. This record comes from a study of blood T cells in healthy people across ages. Study-level information: With template switching, about one barcoded beta molecule was captured per two T cells. Study results and caveats: Unsorted PBMCs ruled out conclusive naive versus antigen-experienced comparison.

The authors ran a second PCR of roughly 7 to 11 cycles using a sample-barcoded 5' primer and a J-beta primer mix. MiXCR, run by TCRdb on the 5' RACE reads, gives a single entry per CDR3 protein. This table holds approximately 800,000 distinct CDR3 sequences, just over 55% found once. The V gene's germline CDR1 is DFQATT and CDR2 SNEGSKA (reference sequence). The CDR3 sequence is 14 residues long. V was clipped by 4 bases and J by 3 bases; unmatched bases: 5. The chain carries TRBV20-1 and TRBJ1-5; 8 positions agree with TRBD1. This TCR was recovered from a man between 35 and 55 years old in good health. The sample was blood. Written as DNA, the CDR3 is TGCAGTGCTATACCGGGACAGGACAATCAGCCCCAGCATTTT. Translated: CSAIPGQDNQPQHF.